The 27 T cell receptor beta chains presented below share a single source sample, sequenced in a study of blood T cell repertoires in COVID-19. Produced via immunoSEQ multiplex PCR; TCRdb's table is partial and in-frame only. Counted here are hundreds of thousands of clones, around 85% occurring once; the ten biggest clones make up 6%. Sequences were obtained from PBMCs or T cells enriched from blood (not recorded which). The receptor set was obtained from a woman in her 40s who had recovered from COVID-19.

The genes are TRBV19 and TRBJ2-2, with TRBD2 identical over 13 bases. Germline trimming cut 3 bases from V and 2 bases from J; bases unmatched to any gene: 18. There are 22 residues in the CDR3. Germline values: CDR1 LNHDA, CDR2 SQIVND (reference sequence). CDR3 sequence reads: CASSIPRVRATSGRHNTGELFF. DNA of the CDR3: TGTGCCAGTAGTATCCCGAGGGTCCGGGCGACTAGCGGGAGGCACAACACCGGGGAGCTGTTTTTT.

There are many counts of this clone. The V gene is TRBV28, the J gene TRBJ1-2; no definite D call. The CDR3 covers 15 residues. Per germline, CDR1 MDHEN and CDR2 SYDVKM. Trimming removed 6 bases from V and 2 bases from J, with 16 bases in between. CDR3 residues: CASSTRKTTNYGYTF. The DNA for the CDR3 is TGTGCCAGCAGCACCCGAAAGACAACGAACTATGGCTACACCTTC.

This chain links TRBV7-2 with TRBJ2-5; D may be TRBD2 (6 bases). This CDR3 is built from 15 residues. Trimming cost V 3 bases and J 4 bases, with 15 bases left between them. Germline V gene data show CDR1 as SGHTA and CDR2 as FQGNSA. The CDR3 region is CASSFLPGEGETQYF. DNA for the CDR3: TGTGCCAGCAGCTTCCTCCCGGGAGAGGGAGAGACCCAGTACTTC.

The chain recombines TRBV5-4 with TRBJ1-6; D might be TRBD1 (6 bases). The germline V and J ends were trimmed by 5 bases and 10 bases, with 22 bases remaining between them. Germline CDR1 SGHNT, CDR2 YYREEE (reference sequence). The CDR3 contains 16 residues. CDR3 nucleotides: TGTGCCAGCAGTTCGCAGGTGGCAGGGGCAGGGTCACCCCTCCACTTT. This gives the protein CASSSQVAGAGSPLHF. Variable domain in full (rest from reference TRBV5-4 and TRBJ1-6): ETGVTQSPTHLIKTRGQQVTLRCSSQSGHNTVSWYQQALGQGPQFIFQYYREEENGRGNFPPRFSGLQFPNYSSELNVNALELDDSALYLCASSSQVAGAGSPLHFGNGTRLTVT.

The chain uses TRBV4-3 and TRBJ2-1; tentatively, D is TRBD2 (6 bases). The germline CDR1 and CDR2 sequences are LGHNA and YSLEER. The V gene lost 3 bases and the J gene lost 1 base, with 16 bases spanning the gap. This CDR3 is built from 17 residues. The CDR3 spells CASSQAGGPVSYNEQFF. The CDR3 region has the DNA TGCGCCAGCAGCCAGGCCGGAGGGCCCGTATCCTACAATGAGCAGTTCTTC.

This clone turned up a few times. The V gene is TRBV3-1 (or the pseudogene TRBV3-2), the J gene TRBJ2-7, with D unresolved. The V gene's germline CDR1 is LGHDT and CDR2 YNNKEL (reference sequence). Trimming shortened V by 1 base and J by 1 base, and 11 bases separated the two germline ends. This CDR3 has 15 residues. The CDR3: CASSQVPSTSYEQYF. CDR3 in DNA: TGTGCCAGCAGCCAAGTACCCAGTACGTCCTACGAGCAGTACTTC.

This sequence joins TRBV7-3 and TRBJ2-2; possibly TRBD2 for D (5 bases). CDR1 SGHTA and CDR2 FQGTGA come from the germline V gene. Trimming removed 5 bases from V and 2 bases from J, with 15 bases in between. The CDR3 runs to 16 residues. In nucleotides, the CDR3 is TGTGCCAGCAGCACCAGAGGGCACCCAAACACCGGGGAGCTGTTTTTT. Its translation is CASSTRGHPNTGELFF.

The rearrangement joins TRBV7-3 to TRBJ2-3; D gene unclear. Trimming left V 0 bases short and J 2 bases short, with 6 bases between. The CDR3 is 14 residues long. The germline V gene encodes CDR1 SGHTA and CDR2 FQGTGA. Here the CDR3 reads CASSLTAYTDTQYF. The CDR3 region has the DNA TGTGCCAGCAGCTTAACCGCCTACACAGATACGCAGTATTTT.

In nucleotides, the CDR3 is TGCGCCAGCAGTGAGTCGGGGACAGGGCTCTACGAGCAGTACTTC. Residues: CASSESGTGLYEQYF. The V call is TRBV10-1, the J call TRBJ2-7; 9 nucleotides agree with TRBD1. Losses at the gene ends were 0 bases for V and 3 bases for J; bases not matched to a gene: 3. CDR3 length: 15 amino acids. Germline V gives CDR1 WNHNN, CDR2 SYGVQD (reference sequence).

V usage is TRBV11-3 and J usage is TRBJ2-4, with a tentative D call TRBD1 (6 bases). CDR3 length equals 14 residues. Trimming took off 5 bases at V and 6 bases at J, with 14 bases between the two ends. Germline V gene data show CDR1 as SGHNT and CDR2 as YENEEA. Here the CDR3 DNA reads TGTGCCAGCAGCGCTGGAGACAGGTTAAACATTCAGTACTTC. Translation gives CASSAGDRLNIQYF.

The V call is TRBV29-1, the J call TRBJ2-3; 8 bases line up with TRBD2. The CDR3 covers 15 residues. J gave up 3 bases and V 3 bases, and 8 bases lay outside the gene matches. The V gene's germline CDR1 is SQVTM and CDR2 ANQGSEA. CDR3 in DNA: TGCAGCGTTGACTTTGCCGGGACTAGAACAGATACGCAGTATTTT. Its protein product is CSVDFAGTRTDTQYF.

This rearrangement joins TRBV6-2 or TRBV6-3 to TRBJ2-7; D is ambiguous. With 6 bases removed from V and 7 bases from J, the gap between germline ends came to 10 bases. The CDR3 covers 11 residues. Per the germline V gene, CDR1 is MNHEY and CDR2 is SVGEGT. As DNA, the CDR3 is TGTGCCAGCAGCCCCTTAAATGAGCAGTACTTC. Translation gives CASSPLNEQYF.

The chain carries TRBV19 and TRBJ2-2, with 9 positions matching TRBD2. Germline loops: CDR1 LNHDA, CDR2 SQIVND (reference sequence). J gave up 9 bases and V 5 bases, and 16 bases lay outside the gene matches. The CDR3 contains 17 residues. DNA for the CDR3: TGTGCCAGTAGTTGGTCCACTCGCAGCGGGAGGTACAGGGAGCTGTTTTTT. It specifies CASSWSTRSGRYRELFF.

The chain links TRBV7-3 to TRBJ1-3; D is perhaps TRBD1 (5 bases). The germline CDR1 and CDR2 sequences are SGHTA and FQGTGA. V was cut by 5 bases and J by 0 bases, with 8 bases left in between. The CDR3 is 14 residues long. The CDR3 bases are TGTGCCAGCAGCCAAGGGGTCTCTGGAAACACCATATATTTT. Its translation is CASSQGVSGNTIYF.

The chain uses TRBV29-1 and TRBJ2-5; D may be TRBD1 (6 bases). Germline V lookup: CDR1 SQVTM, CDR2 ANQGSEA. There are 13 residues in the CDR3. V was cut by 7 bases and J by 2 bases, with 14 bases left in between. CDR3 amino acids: CSGNDRLQETQYF. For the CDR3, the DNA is TGCAGCGGAAACGACAGGCTACAAGAGACCCAGTACTTC.

Here the CDR3 reads CASTSPGSSTDTQYF. The CDR3 region has the DNA TGTGCCAGCACCTCCCCGGGGTCTAGCACAGATACGCAGTATTTT. V gene TRBV5-4 combines with J gene TRBJ2-3, with D possibly TRBD2 on 5 matching bases. Trimming took off 6 bases at V and 0 bases at J, with 14 bases between the two ends. The V gene's germline CDR1 is SGHNT and CDR2 YYREEE (reference sequence). This CDR3 is built from 15 residues.

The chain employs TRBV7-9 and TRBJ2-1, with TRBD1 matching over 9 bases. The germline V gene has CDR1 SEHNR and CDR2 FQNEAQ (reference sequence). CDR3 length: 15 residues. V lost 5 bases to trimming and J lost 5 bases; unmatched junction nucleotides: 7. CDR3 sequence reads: CASSLSGTGNNEQFF. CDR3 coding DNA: TGTGCCAGCAGCCTCTCCGGGACAGGGAACAATGAGCAGTTCTTC.

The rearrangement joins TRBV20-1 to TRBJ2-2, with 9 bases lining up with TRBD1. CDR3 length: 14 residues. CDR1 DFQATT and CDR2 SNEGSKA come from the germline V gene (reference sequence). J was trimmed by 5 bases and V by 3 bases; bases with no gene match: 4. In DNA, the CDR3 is TGCAGTGCTAGTGGGGACAGGGCAACCGGGGAGCTGTTTTTT. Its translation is CSASGDRATGELFF.

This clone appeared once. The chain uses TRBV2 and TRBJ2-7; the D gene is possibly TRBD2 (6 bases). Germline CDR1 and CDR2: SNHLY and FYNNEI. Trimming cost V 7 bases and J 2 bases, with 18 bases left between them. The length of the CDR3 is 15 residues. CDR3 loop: CASNTKREFPYEQYF. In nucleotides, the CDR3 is TGTGCCAGCAATACGAAACGGGAGTTCCCCTACGAGCAGTACTTC.

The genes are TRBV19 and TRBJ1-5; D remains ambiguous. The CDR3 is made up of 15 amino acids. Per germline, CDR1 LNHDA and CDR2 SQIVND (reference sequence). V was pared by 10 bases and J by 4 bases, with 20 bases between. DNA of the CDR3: TGTGCCACTATGGCTTCTCGGGAAGGAAATCAGCCCCAGCATTTT. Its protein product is CATMASREGNQPQHF.

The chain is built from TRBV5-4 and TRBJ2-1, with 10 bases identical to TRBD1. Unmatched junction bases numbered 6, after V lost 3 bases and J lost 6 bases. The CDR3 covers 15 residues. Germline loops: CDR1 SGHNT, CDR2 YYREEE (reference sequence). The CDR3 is CASSSGTGVGNEQFF. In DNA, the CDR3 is TGTGCCAGCAGCTCCGGGACAGGGGTGGGCAATGAGCAGTTCTTC.

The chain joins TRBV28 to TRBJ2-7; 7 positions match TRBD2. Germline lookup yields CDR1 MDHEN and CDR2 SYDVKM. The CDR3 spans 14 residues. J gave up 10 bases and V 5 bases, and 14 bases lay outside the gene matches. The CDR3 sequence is CASSPNAAGGSQYF. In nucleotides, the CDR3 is TGTGCCAGCAGTCCTAATGCGGCCGGGGGGTCCCAGTACTTC.

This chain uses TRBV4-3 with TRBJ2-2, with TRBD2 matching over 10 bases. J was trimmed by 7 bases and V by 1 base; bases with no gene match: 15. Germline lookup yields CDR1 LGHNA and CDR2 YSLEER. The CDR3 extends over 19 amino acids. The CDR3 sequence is CASSQVVGLAGVSNGELFF. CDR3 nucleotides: TGCGCCAGCAGCCAAGTTGTGGGCCTAGCGGGAGTGAGTAACGGGGAGCTGTTTTTT.

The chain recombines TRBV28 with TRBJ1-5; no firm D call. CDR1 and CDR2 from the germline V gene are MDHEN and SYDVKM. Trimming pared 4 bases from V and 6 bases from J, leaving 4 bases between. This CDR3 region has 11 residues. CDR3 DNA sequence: TGTGCCAGCAGTTCGGGTCAGCCCCAGCATTTT. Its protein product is CASSSGQPQHF.

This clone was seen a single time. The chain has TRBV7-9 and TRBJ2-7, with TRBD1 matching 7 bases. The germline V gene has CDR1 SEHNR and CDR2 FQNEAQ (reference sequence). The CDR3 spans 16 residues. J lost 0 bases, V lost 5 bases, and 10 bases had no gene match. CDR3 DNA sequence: TGTGCCAGCAGCATATTTACCGGGACAGCCTCCTACGAGCAGTACTTC. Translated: CASSIFTGTASYEQYF. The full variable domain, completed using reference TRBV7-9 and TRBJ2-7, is DTGVSQNPRHKITKRGQNVTFRCDPISEHNRLYWYRQTLGQGPEFLTYFQNEAQLEKSRLLSDRFSAERPKGSFSTLEIQRTEQGDSAMYLCASSIFTGTASYEQYFGPGTRLTVT.

The CDR3 loop is CASRFSTGGDTGELFF. The CDR3 region has the DNA TGTGCAAGTCGCTTTTCGACAGGGGGGGACACCGGGGAGCTGTTTTTT. The V gene is TRBV12-2, the J gene TRBJ2-2; the table's TRBD1 call for D was not verified on the DNA. TRBV12-2 is classified as a pseudogene. The CDR3 has 16 residues.

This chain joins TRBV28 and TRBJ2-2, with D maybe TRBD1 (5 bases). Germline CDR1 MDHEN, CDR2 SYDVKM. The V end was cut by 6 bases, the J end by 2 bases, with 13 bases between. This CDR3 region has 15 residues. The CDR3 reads CASSRTGVNTGELFF. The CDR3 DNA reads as TGTGCCAGCAGCCGAACAGGAGTCAACACCGGGGAGCTGTTTTTT.